The 14 T cell receptor beta chains below come from one sample, sequenced in a study of T cell repertoires in cytomegalovirus infection. What these receptors recognize is not known. TCRdb reprocessed the reads with MiXCR, giving one entry per CDR3 protein. The sample lists over 100,000 distinct CDR3 sequences; roughly 9.1% were seen once. The specimen was PBMCs, sequenced either directly or after in vitro stimulation (not recorded which). The receptor source for this set is a human donor in good health (CMV status not recorded). Some clones in this sample may be carry-over from other donors' samples.

The rearrangement links TRBV5-1 to TRBJ2-3, with D perhaps matching TRBD2 (6 bases). The V end lost 0 bases, the J end lost 4 bases, and 15 bases lay between the germline ends. Germline loops: CDR1 SGHRS, CDR2 YFSETQ. The CDR3 is 16 residues long. CDR3 in amino acids: CASSLEAGMVADTQYF. CDR3 bases: TGCGCCAGCAGCTTGGAAGCGGGTATGGTAGCAGATACGCAGTATTTT. The full variable domain, rest sourced from reference TRBV5-1 and TRBJ2-3, is KAGVTQTPRYLIKTRGQQVTLSCSPISGHRSVSWYQQTPGQGLQFLFEYFSETQRNKGNFPGRFSGRQFSNSRSEMNVSTLELGDSALYLCASSLEAGMVADTQYFGPGTRLTVL.

This sequence joins TRBV5-1 and TRBJ1-1; no reliable D call. V gave up 2 bases and J gave up 0 bases, with 8 bases separating them. The CDR3 totals 14 residues. The germline V gene encodes CDR1 SGHRS and CDR2 YFSETQ. CDR3: CASSFGLVNTEAFF. The DNA of the CDR3 is TGCGCCAGCAGCTTTGGGTTGGTGAACACTGAAGCTTTCTTT.

This clonotype has ten or more counts. The gene calls are TRBV7-2 and TRBJ1-3; D uncertain. The germline CDR1 and CDR2 sequences are SGHTA and FQGNSA. Deletions cut 6 bases from V and 4 bases from J, with 10 bases between. CDR3 length: 13 amino acids. Here the CDR3 DNA reads TGTGCCAGCAGTTCCCTACACGGAAACACCATATATTTT. Residues: CASSSLHGNTIYF.

This CDR3 is CASSIWGSEEQFF. Written as DNA, the CDR3 is TGTGCCAGTAGTATATGGGGTAGCGAAGAGCAGTTCTTC. This chain connects TRBV19 to TRBJ2-1; D perhaps matches TRBD2 (5 bases). CDR1 is LNHDA and CDR2 is SQIVND in the germline V gene (reference sequence). The CDR3 is 13 amino acids. V was cut by 2 bases and J by 10 bases, with 12 bases left in between. Supplemented by reference TRBV19 and TRBJ2-1, the full variable domain reads DGGITQSPKYLFRKEGQNVTLSCEQNLNHDAMYWYRQDPGQGLRLIYYSQIVNDFQKGDIAEGYSVSREKKESFPLTVTSAQKNPTAFYLCASSIWGSEEQFFGPGTRLTVL.

This clonotype was recorded at least ten times. V gene TRBV19 combines with J gene TRBJ2-1; 10 bases match TRBD2. The CDR3 sequence is 14 residues long. Germline values: CDR1 LNHDA, CDR2 SQIVND (reference sequence). The J segment lost 3 bases and the V segment lost 6 bases, leaving 2 bases of the junction unmatched. CDR3 in amino acids: CASSKREGYNEQFF. The CDR3 DNA reads TGTGCCAGTAGCAAGCGGGAGGGCTACAATGAGCAGTTCTTC.

This clonotype was detected a few times. The chain employs TRBV20-1 and TRBJ2-1; D possibly uses TRBD1 or TRBD2 (11 bases each). This CDR3 is built from 22 residues. V dropped 3 bases and J dropped 4 bases, with 37 bases sitting between them. Germline V lookup: CDR1 DFQATT, CDR2 SNEGSKA (reference sequence). The CDR3 coding sequence is TGCAGTGCTAGCATCGGACAGGGGGCGCCGGTGACTAGCGGGATAGGATACAATGAGCAGTTCTTC. Encoded protein: CSASIGQGAPVTSGIGYNEQFF.

The chain couples TRBV7-2 to TRBJ2-3, with 11 nucleotides matching TRBD2. Trimming at V came to 6 bases and at J to 0 bases, leaving 5 bases not matched to a gene. The CDR3 covers 16 residues. CDR1 and CDR2 (germline): SGHTA, FQGNSA. The CDR3, as DNA: TGTGCCAGCAGACTAGCGGGAGTACTCAGCACAGATACGCAGTATTTT. Its translation is CASRLAGVLSTDTQYF. The variable domain in full, with the rest retrieved from reference TRBV7-2 and TRBJ2-3, is GAGVSQSPSNKVTEKGKDVELRCDPISGHTALYWYRQSLGQGLEFLIYFQGNSAPDKSGLPSDRFSAERTGGSVSTLTIQRTQQEDSAVYLCASRLAGVLSTDTQYFGPGTRLTVL.

This clonotype was counted ten times or more. The chain is built from TRBV28 and TRBJ1-2, with 9 positions matching TRBD1. Per the germline V gene, CDR1 is MDHEN and CDR2 is SYDVKM. J gave up 4 bases and V 2 bases, and 8 bases lay outside the gene matches. The CDR3 contains 16 residues. CDR3: CASSLIGDRDTYGYTF. Written as DNA, the CDR3 is TGTGCCAGCAGTTTAATTGGGGACAGGGATACCTATGGCTACACCTTC.

At least ten counts were recorded for this clonotype. V is TRBV12-3 or TRBV12-4 and J is TRBJ2-5; weak D call: TRBD1 (6 bases). The CDR3 sequence is 14 residues long. V was cut by 5 bases and J by 1 base, with 11 bases left in between. The CDR3 loop reads CASSPTGTQETQYF. The DNA for the CDR3 is TGTGCCAGCAGTCCTACAGGGACCCAAGAGACCCAGTACTTC.

This clonotype turned up a few times. The chain is built from TRBV12-3 or TRBV12-4 and TRBJ2-1; D assignment may be TRBD1 or TRBD2 (5 bases each). There are 14 residues in the CDR3. V lost 5 bases to trimming and J lost 13 bases, with 21 bases between them. The CDR3 bases are TGTGCCAGCAGTGAGACGGGACGCGACTCGGGACAGTTCTTC. Its protein is CASSETGRDSGQFF.

This clonotype has a single count. The chain employs TRBV5-1 and TRBJ2-7, with TRBD2 matching over 10 bases. The trim removed 1 base at V and 6 bases at J, leaving 10 bases unmatched. This CDR3 is 16 amino acids long. Germline CDR1 is SGHRS and CDR2 is YFSETQ. The CDR3 region is CASSLSTRTSGVEQYF. The CDR3 DNA reads as TGCGCCAGCAGCTTGTCAACACGGACTAGCGGTGTCGAGCAGTACTTC.

The chain is built from TRBV29-1 and TRBJ1-6; no definite D call. Trimming left V 5 bases short and J 7 bases short, with 12 bases between. Germline V gives CDR1 SQVTM, CDR2 ANQGSEA. This CDR3 spans 13 amino acids. This CDR3 is CSVRRDWNSPLHF. The DNA for the CDR3 is TGCAGCGTTCGTAGGGATTGGAATTCACCCCTCCACTTT.

On this clonotype itself: The junction departs from germline at one end; a sequencing error may be responsible. The chain joins TRBV4-3 to TRBJ1-3; D remains ambiguous. Germline values: CDR1 LGHNA, CDR2 YSLEER. This CDR3 comprises 14 residues. CDR3 protein: CASSQEGGGDTIYF. The CDR3 nucleotides read TGCGCCAGCAGCCAGGAGGGAGGTGGAGACACCATATATTTT.

The chain employs TRBV25-1 and TRBJ1-1; D unclear. From germline, CDR1 is MGHDK and CDR2 SYGVNS. CDR3 length equals 15 residues. V lost 5 bases to trimming and J lost 0 bases, with 13 bases between them. CDR3 protein: CASSPRAVMNTEAFF. The CDR3 region has the DNA TGTGCCAGCAGTCCGCGGGCAGTGATGAACACTGAAGCTTTCTTT.